This TCR beta chain was found in a study of shared clonotypes between healthy human individuals. Study overall: A donor's plate count was three for CD4 naive and three for CD4 memory; CD8 naive had two and CD8 memory one. Study outcomes and limitations: The sharing of about 5% of naive CD4 clonotypes was seen across a few donors. Tissue TCR repertoires likely differ from these blood-only repertoires.

A note on this clone: Its antigen remains unknown.

Germline CDR1 reads MDHEN; CDR2 reads SYDVKM. The length of the CDR3 is 13 residues. With 2 bases removed from V and 3 bases from J, the gap between germline ends came to 8 bases. The protocol was immunoSEQ multiplex PCR, while the TCRdb copy is restricted to in-frame clones and leaves out a portion. The sample lists about 2 million clones, over 85% occurring once. Naive CD8 populations comprised CD45RO-negative cells positively selected for CCR7, excluding terminally differentiated effector memory CD45RA+ cells. The V gene is TRBV28, the J gene TRBJ2-7; D gene ambiguous. This TCR was recovered from a man in his late teens or twenties in good health. The sample was naive CD8+ T cells sorted from blood. CDR3 coding DNA: TGTGCCAGCAGTTTACGGCACCTCTACGAGCAGTACTTC. Encoded protein: CASSLRHLYEQYF.